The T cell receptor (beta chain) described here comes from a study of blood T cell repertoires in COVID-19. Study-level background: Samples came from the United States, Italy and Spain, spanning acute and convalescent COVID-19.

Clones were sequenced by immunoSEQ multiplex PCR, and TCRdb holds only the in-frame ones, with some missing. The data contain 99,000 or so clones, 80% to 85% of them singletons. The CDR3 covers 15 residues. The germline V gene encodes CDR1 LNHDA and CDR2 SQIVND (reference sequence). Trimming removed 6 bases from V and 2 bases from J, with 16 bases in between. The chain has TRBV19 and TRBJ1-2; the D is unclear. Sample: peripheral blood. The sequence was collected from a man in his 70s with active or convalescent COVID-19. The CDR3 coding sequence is TGTGCCAGTAGCCACGCTACAACACAGAACTATGGCTACACCTTC. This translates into CASSHATTQNYGYTF.